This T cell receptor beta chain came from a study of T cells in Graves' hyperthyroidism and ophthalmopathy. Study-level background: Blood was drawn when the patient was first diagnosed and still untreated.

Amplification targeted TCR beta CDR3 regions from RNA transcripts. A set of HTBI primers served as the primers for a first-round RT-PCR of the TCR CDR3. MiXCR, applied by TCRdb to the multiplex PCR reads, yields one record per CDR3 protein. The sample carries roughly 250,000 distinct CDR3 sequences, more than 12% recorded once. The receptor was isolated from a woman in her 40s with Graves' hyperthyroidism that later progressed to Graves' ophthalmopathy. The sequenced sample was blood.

CDR3 DNA sequence: TGTGCCAGCAGCCCGGGGGGACAGGGTCTGGAGACCCAGTACTTC. This encodes CASSPGGQGLETQYF. The chain links TRBV7-2 to TRBJ2-5; TRBD1 agrees at 9 bases. The CDR3 totals 15 residues. CDR1 and CDR2 (germline): SGHTA, FQGNSA. The J segment lost 5 bases and the V segment lost 5 bases, leaving 9 bases of the junction unmatched.